What follows describes a single T cell receptor beta chain. Its specificity is not known. The sample comes from a study of blood T cells in healthy people across ages. General observations from the study: Naive T cell percentage strongly correlated with TCR beta diversity.

A minimum of 6 million PBMCs was isolated per sample. The V and J ends lost 1 base and 1 base, in that order; junction bases with no gene match: 13. The CDR3 has 19 amino acids. Germline V gives CDR1 SGHTA, CDR2 FQGTGA. Alongside a J-beta primer mix, a sample-barcoded 5' primer served in a second PCR lasting about 7 to 11 cycles. MiXCR, run by TCRdb on the 5' RACE reads, gives a single entry per CDR3 protein. The top ten clones hold 28% of a sample with roughly 860,000 distinct CDR3 sequences, approximately 65% of them seen once. The TCR sequence derives from a man aged 25 to 40 in good health. Source material: blood. V and J are TRBV7-3 and TRBJ2-3, with 8 positions matching TRBD1. DNA for the CDR3: TGTGCCAGCAGCTTAAGGGGACAGGTAGATTGGTTGGGCACAGATACGCAGTATTTT. It encodes CASSLRGQVDWLGTDTQYF.